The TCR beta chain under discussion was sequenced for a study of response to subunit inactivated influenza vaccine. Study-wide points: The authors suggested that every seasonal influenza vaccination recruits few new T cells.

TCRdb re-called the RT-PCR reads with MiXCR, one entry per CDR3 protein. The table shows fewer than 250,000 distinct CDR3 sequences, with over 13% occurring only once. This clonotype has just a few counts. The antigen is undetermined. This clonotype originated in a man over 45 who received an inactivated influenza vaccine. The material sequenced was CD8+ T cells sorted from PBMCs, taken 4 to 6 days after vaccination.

The CDR3 nucleotides read TGTGCCAGCAGTGTTCTGGGACAGGGAATCTACAATGAGCAGTTCTTC. It yields the protein CASSVLGQGIYNEQFF. This chain uses TRBV27 with TRBJ2-1, with 9 bases aligning to TRBD1. The V gene end was trimmed by 5 bases and the J gene end by 3 bases; junction bases not matched to a gene: 8. The CDR3 spans 16 residues. Germline CDR1 reads MNHEY; CDR2 reads SMNVEV (reference sequence).